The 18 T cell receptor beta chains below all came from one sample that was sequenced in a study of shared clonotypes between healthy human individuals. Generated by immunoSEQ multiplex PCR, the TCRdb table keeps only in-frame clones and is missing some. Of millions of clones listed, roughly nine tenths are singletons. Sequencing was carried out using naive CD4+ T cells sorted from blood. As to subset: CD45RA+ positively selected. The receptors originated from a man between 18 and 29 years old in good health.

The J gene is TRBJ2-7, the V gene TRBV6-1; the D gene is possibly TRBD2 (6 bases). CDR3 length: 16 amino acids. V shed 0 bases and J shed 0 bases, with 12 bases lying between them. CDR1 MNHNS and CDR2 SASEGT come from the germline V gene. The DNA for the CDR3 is TGTGCCAGCAGTGAAGCGTCGTACGGGAGCTCCTACGAGCAGTACTTC. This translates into CASSEASYGSSYEQYF.

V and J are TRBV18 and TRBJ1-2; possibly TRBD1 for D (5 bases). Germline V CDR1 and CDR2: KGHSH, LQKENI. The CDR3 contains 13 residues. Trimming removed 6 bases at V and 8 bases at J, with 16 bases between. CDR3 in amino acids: CASSQGEGSGYTF. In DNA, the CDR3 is TGTGCCAGCTCCCAGGGCGAGGGAAGCGGCTACACCTTC. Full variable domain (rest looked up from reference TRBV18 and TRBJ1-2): NAGVMQNPRHLVRRRGQEARLRCSPMKGHSHVYWYRQLPEEGLKFMVYLQKENIIDESGMPKERFSAEFPKEGPSILRIQQVVRGDSAAYFCASSQGEGSGYTFGSGTRLTVV.

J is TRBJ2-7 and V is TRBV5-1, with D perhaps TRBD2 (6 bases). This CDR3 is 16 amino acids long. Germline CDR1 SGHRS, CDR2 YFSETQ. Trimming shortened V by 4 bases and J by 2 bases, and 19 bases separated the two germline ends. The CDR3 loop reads CASSPDHPGGTYEQYF. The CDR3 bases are TGCGCCAGCAGCCCGGACCACCCCGGAGGGACCTACGAGCAGTACTTC.

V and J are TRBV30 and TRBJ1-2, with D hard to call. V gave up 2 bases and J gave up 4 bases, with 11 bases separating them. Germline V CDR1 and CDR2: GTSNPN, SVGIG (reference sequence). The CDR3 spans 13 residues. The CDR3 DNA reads TGTGCCTGGAGTAGAAATTCGGGCTATGGCTACACCTTC. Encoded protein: CAWSRNSGYGYTF.

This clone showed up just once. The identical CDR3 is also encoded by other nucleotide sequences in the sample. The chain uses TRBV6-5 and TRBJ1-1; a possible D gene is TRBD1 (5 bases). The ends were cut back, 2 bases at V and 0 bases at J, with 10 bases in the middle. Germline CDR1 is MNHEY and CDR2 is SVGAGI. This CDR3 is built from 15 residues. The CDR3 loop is CASSYGGAVNTEAFF. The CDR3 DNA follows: TGTGCCAGCAGTTACGGTGGGGCAGTGAACACTGAAGCTTTCTTT.

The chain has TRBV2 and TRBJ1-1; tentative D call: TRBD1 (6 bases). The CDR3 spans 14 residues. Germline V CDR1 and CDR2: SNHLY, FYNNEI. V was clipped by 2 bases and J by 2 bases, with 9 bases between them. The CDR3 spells CASSEKGGNTEAFF. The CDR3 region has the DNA TGTGCCAGCAGTGAAAAAGGGGGTAACACTGAAGCTTTCTTT.

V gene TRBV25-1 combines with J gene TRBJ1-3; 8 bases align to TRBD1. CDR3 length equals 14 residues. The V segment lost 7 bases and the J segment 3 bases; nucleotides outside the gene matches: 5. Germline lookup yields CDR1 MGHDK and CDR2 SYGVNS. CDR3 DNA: TGTGCCAGCACAGGACAGGGTTATGGAAACACCATATATTTT. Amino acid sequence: CASTGQGYGNTIYF.

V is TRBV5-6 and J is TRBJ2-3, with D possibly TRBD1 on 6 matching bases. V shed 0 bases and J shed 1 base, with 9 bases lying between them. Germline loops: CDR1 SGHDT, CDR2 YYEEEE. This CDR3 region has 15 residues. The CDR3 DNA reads TGTGCCAGCAGCTTGGCAGGGGTTCGCACAGATACGCAGTATTTT. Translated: CASSLAGVRTDTQYF.

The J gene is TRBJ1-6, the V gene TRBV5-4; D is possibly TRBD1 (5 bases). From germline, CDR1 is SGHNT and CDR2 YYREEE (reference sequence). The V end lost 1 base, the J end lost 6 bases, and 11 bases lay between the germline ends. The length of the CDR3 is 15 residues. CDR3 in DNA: TGTGCCAGCAGCTTGACAGGTAGCGGTAATTCACCCCTCCACTTT. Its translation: CASSLTGSGNSPLHF.

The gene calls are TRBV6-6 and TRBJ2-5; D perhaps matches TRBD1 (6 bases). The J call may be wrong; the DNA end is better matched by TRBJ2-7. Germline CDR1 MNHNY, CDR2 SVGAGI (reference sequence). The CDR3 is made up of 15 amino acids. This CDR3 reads CASSTSNRVRYEQYF. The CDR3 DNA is TGTGCCAGCTCTACGTCAAACAGGGTCCGCTACGAGCAGTACTTC.

The CDR3 DNA is TGCGCCAGCTCCGGAGTGGGGGCCACCGGGGAGCTGTTTTTT. Its translation: CASSGVGATGELFF. V usage is TRBV5-1 and J usage is TRBJ2-2, with D tentatively TRBD1 (6 bases). This CDR3 spans 14 amino acids. Germline lookup yields CDR1 SGHRS and CDR2 YFSETQ. Trimming stripped 7 bases from V and 4 bases from J, with 14 bases between.

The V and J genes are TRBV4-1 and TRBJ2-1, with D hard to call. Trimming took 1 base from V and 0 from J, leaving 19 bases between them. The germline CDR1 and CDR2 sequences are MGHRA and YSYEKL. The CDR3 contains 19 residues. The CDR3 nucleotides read TGCGCCAGCAGCCAAGGCCCCGGTAGGACCGAGAGCTCCTACAATGAGCAGTTCTTC. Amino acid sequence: CASSQGPGRTESSYNEQFF.

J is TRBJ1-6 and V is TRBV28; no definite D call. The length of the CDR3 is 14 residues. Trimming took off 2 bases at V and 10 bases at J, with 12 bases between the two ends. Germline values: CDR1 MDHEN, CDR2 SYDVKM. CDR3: CASSLESGSSPLHF. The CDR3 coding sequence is TGTGCCAGCAGTTTAGAGTCGGGATCCTCACCCCTCCACTTT.

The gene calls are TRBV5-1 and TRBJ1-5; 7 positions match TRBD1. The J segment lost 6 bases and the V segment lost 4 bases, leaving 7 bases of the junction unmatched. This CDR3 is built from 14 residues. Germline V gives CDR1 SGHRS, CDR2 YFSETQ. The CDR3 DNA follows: TGCGCCAGCAGCCTAGGACAGGTGGGTCAGCCCCAGCATTTT. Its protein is CASSLGQVGQPQHF. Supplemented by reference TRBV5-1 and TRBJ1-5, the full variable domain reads KAGVTQTPRYLIKTRGQQVTLSCSPISGHRSVSWYQQTPGQGLQFLFEYFSETQRNKGNFPGRFSGRQFSNSRSEMNVSTLELGDSALYLCASSLGQVGQPQHFGDGTRLSIL.

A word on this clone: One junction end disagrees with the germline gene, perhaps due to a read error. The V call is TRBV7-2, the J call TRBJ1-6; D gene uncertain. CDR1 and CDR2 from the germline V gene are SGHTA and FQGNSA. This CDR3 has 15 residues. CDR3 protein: CASSYVRPYDSPLHF. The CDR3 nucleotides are TGTGCCAGCAGCTACGTTAGGCCCTATGATTCACCCCTCCACTTT.

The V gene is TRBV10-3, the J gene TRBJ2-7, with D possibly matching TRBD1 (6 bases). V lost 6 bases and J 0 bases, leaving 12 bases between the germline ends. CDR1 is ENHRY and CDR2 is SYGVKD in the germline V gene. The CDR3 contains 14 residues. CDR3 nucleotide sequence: TGTGCCATCAGGCAGGGGATAGGCTCCTACGAGCAGTACTTC. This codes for CAIRQGIGSYEQYF.

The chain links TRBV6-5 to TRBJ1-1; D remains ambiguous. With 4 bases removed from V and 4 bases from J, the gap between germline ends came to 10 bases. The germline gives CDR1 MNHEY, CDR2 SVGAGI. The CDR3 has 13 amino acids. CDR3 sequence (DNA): TGTGCCAGCAGTTTAGGACCGTCCACTGAAGCTTTCTTT. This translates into CASSLGPSTEAFF.

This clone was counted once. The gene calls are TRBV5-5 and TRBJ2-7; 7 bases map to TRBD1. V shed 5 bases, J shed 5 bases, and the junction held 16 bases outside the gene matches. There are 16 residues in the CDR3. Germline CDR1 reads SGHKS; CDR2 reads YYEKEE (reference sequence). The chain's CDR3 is CASRQPLRQGGHEQYF. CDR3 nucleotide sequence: TGTGCCAGCAGACAGCCTTTGCGACAGGGTGGTCACGAGCAGTACTTC.